Shown below are 27 T cell receptor beta chains from a single sample sequenced in a study of CD8+ T cells in alopecia areata. Investigators isolated RNA and reverse transcribed it into cDNA to act as the sequencing template. Here immunoSEQ multiplex PCR was the method, and the copy in TCRdb shows in-frame clones only, minus some. The sample carries about 200,000 clones, under 80% recorded once. Treatment specified: oral pan-JAK inhibitor, 5-10 mg twice daily. The specimen comprised CD4+ T cells sorted from blood, sampled around week 50, from a patient treated with tofacitinib. These TCRs come from a human donor with alopecia areata.

This chain connects TRBV5-6 to TRBJ1-4, with D uncertain. The CDR3 has 14 amino acids. Trimming cost V 6 bases and J 5 bases, with 14 bases left between them. The germline CDR1 and CDR2 sequences are SGHDT and YYEEEE. Written as DNA, the CDR3 is TGTGCCAGCACCACTGACCGCGGGAATGAAAAACTGTTTTTT. It yields the protein CASTTDRGNEKLFF.

This clone occurred a few times. The chain is built from TRBV27 and TRBJ1-2; maybe TRBD1 (6 bases). There are 13 residues in the CDR3. CDR1 is MNHEY and CDR2 is SMNVEV in the germline V gene (reference sequence). With 8 bases removed from V and 7 bases from J, the gap between germline ends came to 17 bases. The CDR3 nucleotides are TGTGCCAGCTCATTTGTACAGGGAAGTGGCTACACCTTC. Protein product: CASSFVQGSGYTF.

The chain has TRBV4-3 and TRBJ1-1; 9 bases are a match to TRBD1. The CDR3 covers 15 residues. CDR1 is LGHNA and CDR2 is YSLEER in the germline V gene. V dropped 4 bases and J dropped 1; count of bases not matched to a gene: 4. This chain's CDR3 is CASSLAGQGNTEAFF. The CDR3 DNA sequence: TGCGCCAGCAGCCTAGCGGGACAGGGGAACACTGAAGCTTTCTTT.

This clone has a count of ten or more. The chain joins TRBV12-5 to TRBJ2-1, with D perhaps matching TRBD2 (5 bases). The CDR3 is made up of 16 amino acids. V lost 0 bases and J lost 0, with 9 bases in between. Germline V CDR1 and CDR2: LGHNT, FRNRAP. This chain's CDR3 is CASGLVLGSSYNEQFF. Here the CDR3 DNA reads TGTGCTAGTGGTTTGGTATTGGGGAGCTCCTACAATGAGCAGTTCTTC.

The V call is TRBV5-1, the J call TRBJ1-5, with 7 bases that match TRBD1. CDR1 is SGHRS, CDR2 YFSETQ, per germline. CDR3 length: 15 amino acids. Trimming at V came to 0 bases and at J to 5 bases, leaving 5 bases not matched to a gene. CDR3 region: CASSLDGQDYQPQHF. DNA for the CDR3: TGCGCCAGCAGCTTGGATGGACAGGATTATCAGCCCCAGCATTTT.

The chain is built from TRBV30 and TRBJ2-2; the D is unclear. The CDR3 runs to 15 residues. Trimming cost V 0 bases and J 4 bases, with 12 bases left between them. CDR1 and CDR2 from the germline V gene are GTSNPN and SVGIG (reference sequence). The CDR3 protein is CAWSVRQPTTGELFF. In DNA form, the CDR3 reads TGTGCCTGGAGTGTAAGGCAGCCAACCACCGGGGAGCTGTTTTTT.

The J gene is TRBJ2-1, the V gene TRBV6-5, with 7 nucleotides matching TRBD2. J lost 4 bases, V lost 4 bases, and 7 bases had no gene match. Germline V gives CDR1 MNHEY, CDR2 SVGAGI. There are 15 residues in the CDR3. The DNA for the CDR3 is TGTGCCAGCAGTTCTAGAGCGGGAAGTTACAATGAGCAGTTCTTC. Encoded protein: CASSSRAGSYNEQFF.

The chain combines TRBV27 with TRBJ1-1; no reliable D call. V was trimmed by 3 bases and J by 7 bases, leaving 15 bases between them. The CDR3 spans 14 residues. Germline CDR1 MNHEY, CDR2 SMNVEV (reference sequence). The CDR3 DNA reads as TGTGCCAGCAGTTTCCGGAGTAGCCTAGTTGAAGCTTTCTTT. It specifies CASSFRSSLVEAFF.

The J gene is TRBJ2-3, the V gene TRBV29-1; 11 bases match TRBD2. Per germline, CDR1 SQVTM and CDR2 ANQGSEA. After removal of 6 bases from V and 5 bases from J, the junction contained 7 bases not matched to a gene. The CDR3 is 14 amino acids. The chain's CDR3 is CSVLAGGPGDTQYF. The CDR3 DNA sequence: TGCAGCGTCTTAGCGGGGGGGCCGGGAGATACGCAGTATTTT.

This clone was detected only a few times. The genes are TRBV7-2 and TRBJ1-6; 10 nucleotides agree with TRBD1. Germline-derived CDR1 and CDR2 are SGHTA and FQGNSA. This CDR3 is built from 14 residues. Trimming cost V 4 bases and J 12 bases; bases outside gene matches: 6. The CDR3 here is CASSSGTGVLPLHF. The CDR3 nucleotides are TGTGCCAGCAGCTCCGGGACAGGGGTCTTACCCCTCCACTTT.

Details on this clone: This could be a read error, since a much larger clone is one nucleotide away. CDR3 sequence reads: CASSAGQSYGYTF. The CDR3 region has the DNA TGTGCCAGCAGTGCGGGACAGAGCTATGGCTACACCTTC. The chain couples TRBV25-1 to TRBJ1-2; TRBD1 aligns across 7 bases. Germline CDR1 MGHDK, CDR2 SYGVNS. J lost 4 bases, V lost 4 bases, and 3 bases had no gene match. The CDR3 has 13 residues.

This clone showed up just a few times. The rearrangement joins TRBV29-1 to TRBJ2-3; 10 bases align to TRBD1. Germline values: CDR1 SQVTM, CDR2 ANQGSEA. The V gene end was trimmed by 5 bases and the J gene end by 2 bases; junction bases not matched to a gene: 4. The CDR3 extends over 14 amino acids. Written as DNA, the CDR3 is TGCAGCGTTAGGGACAGGGGTACCACAGATACGCAGTATTTT. Its protein is CSVRDRGTTDTQYF.

The CDR3 DNA reads as TGTGCCAGCAGGCTACTGGACTGGGATTCACCCCTCCACTTT. Translating it yields CASRLLDWDSPLHF. This chain uses TRBV6-6 with TRBJ1-6; D unresolved. This CDR3 has 14 residues. Trimming removed 6 bases at V and 8 bases at J, with 14 bases between. Germline-derived CDR1 and CDR2 are MNHNY and SVGAGI (reference sequence).

This clone was found a few times. The gene calls are TRBV4-2 and TRBJ2-5; maybe TRBD2 (6 bases). The CDR3 runs to 15 residues. V dropped 2 bases and J dropped 2 bases, with 12 bases sitting between them. The germline V gene encodes CDR1 LGHNA and CDR2 YNFKEQ. The CDR3 region is CASSQTSGRQETQYF. The CDR3 nucleotides are TGTGCCAGCAGCCAAACCTCCGGGAGACAAGAGACCCAGTACTTC.

The chain couples TRBV28 to TRBJ1-2; tentative D call: TRBD1 (5 bases). Germline assignment: CDR1 MDHEN and CDR2 SYDVKM. This CDR3 has 16 residues. Trimming left V 7 bases short and J 4 bases short, with 22 bases between. In DNA form, the CDR3 reads TGTGCCAGCACCCCCAATATGGGGGGACGAAGCTATGGCTACACCTTC. It translates to CASTPNMGGRSYGYTF.

V gene TRBV5-6 combines with J gene TRBJ1-6; maybe TRBD1 (6 bases). This CDR3 has 14 residues. Trimming removed 3 bases from V and 9 bases from J, with 13 bases in between. CDR1 and CDR2 from the germline V gene are SGHDT and YYEEEE. CDR3 loop: CASSSGGHTSPLHF. The CDR3 DNA sequence: TGTGCCAGCAGCTCTGGGGGGCACACTTCACCCCTCCACTTT.

This clone was recorded only once. This CDR3 is CSAEPEAFF. Written as DNA, the CDR3 is TGCAGCGCTGAGCCTGAAGCTTTCTTT. J is TRBJ1-1 and V is TRBV29-1; D is unresolved. The CDR3 loop spans 9 amino acids. Germline V gene sequence: CDR1 SQVTM, CDR2 ANQGSEA. The germline V and J ends were trimmed by 7 bases and 6 bases, with 6 bases remaining between them.

Only a few counts were recorded for this clone. The chain recombines TRBV15 with TRBJ2-1, with TRBD2 identical over 7 bases. Trimming cost V 5 bases and J 3 bases; bases outside gene matches: 13. Germline V gene sequence: CDR1 LNHNV, CDR2 YYDKDF (reference sequence). CDR3 size: 17 residues. In DNA form, the CDR3 reads TGTGCCACCAGCTCCCCTGGTGTGCGGGGGTTCTACAATGAGCAGTTCTTC. Its translation is CATSSPGVRGFYNEQFF.

This clone was counted a single time. The rearrangement joins TRBV14 to TRBJ1-2, with D perhaps matching TRBD1 (5 bases). Trimming took off 4 bases at V and 8 bases at J, with 17 bases between the two ends. Germline V gene data show CDR1 as SGHDN and CDR2 as FVKESK. The CDR3 runs 14 residues. The CDR3 sequence is CASSPQAGPRGYTF. DNA for the CDR3: TGTGCCAGCAGCCCCCAAGCAGGGCCGCGGGGCTACACCTTC.

V usage is TRBV4-1 and J usage is TRBJ2-7; D call uncertain. V was cut by 4 bases and J by 2 bases, with 9 bases left in between. The CDR3 runs 13 residues. Germline lookup yields CDR1 MGHRA and CDR2 YSYEKL. CDR3 loop: CASSRLMTYEQYF. CDR3 sequence (DNA): TGCGCCAGCAGCCGATTAATGACCTACGAGCAGTACTTC.

The chain combines TRBV5-1 with TRBJ2-3; TRBD1 matches at 8 bases. J lost 1 base, V lost 6 bases, and 10 bases had no gene match. The CDR3 length is 16 residues. Germline assignment: CDR1 SGHRS and CDR2 YFSETQ. CDR3 bases: TGCGCCAGCACCCGCCGGGGGACAGGCCGCACAGATACGCAGTATTTT. Its protein is CASTRRGTGRTDTQYF.

The rearrangement links TRBV27 to TRBJ2-1; 11 nucleotides match TRBD2. This CDR3 has 21 residues. Trimming at V came to 4 bases and at J to 0 bases, leaving 17 bases not matched to a gene. From germline, CDR1 is MNHEY and CDR2 SMNVEV (reference sequence). The DNA of the CDR3 is TGTGCCAGCAGTTCCTTACCCTTGACTAGCGGGGTCCTCAGCTCCTACAATGAGCAGTTCTTC. Translating it yields CASSSLPLTSGVLSSYNEQFF.

The chain joins TRBV30 to TRBJ2-7; 7 positions match TRBD1. CDR1 is GTSNPN and CDR2 is SVGIG in the germline V gene (reference sequence). The trim removed 2 bases at V and 3 bases at J, leaving 7 bases unmatched. The CDR3 contains 14 residues. CDR3 residues: CAWSRQTGYYEQYF. CDR3 nucleotide sequence: TGTGCCTGGAGTAGACAGACAGGGTACTACGAGCAGTACTTC. The entire variable domain, with the rest obtained from reference TRBV30 and TRBJ2-7, is as follows: SQTIHQWPATLVQPVGSPLSLECTVEGTSNPNLYWYRQAAGRGLQLLFYSVGIGQISSEVPQNLSASRPQDRQFILSSKKLLLSDSGFYLCAWSRQTGYYEQYFGPGTRLTVT.

The chain couples TRBV29-1 to TRBJ1-5; D might be TRBD1 (6 bases). Germline assignment: CDR1 SQVTM and CDR2 ANQGSEA. With 4 bases removed from V and 3 bases from J, the gap between germline ends came to 13 bases. CDR3 length: 14 amino acids. The CDR3 coding sequence is TGCAGCGTTGGGTCAGGGGCGACCAATCAGCCCCAGCATTTT. Translation: CSVGSGATNQPQHF.

The J gene is TRBJ2-7, the V gene TRBV30; 11 nucleotides line up with TRBD1. The V gene end was trimmed by 3 bases and the J gene end by 4 bases; junction bases not matched to a gene: 2. CDR1 and CDR2 from the germline V gene are GTSNPN and SVGIG (reference sequence). The CDR3 length is 13 residues. The CDR3 loop is CAWRGQGGYEQYF. As DNA, the CDR3 is TGTGCCTGGAGGGGACAGGGGGGATACGAGCAGTACTTC.

A few counts support this clone. This rearrangement joins TRBV7-6 to TRBJ1-1, with no clear D. There are 14 residues in the CDR3. Trimming cost V 1 base and J 1 base, with 7 bases left between them. Germline values: CDR1 SGHVS, CDR2 FNYEAQ. CDR3 residues: CASSLDWGNTEAFF. The CDR3 nucleotides are TGTGCCAGCAGCTTAGATTGGGGGAACACTGAAGCTTTCTTT.

This clone was detected a few times. The chain couples TRBV2 to TRBJ2-7, with TRBD1 matching 11 bases. Trimming removed 8 bases from V and 6 bases from J; junction bases left unmatched: 6. The V gene's germline CDR1 is SNHLY and CDR2 FYNNEI. This CDR3 is built from 13 residues. CDR3 nucleotides: TGTGCCAGCCTCCGGGGACAGGGGGGCGAGCAGTACTTC. This encodes CASLRGQGGEQYF.